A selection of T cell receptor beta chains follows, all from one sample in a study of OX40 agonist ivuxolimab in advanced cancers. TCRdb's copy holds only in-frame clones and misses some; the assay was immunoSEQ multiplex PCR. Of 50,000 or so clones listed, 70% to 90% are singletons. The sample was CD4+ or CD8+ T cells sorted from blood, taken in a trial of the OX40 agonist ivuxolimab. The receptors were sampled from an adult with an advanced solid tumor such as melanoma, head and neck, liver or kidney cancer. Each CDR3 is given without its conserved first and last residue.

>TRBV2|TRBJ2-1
ASSGGGLAGENEQF
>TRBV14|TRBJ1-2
ASSPRAGTRIYGYT
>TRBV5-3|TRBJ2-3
ARMEEQGRVLCRTDTQY
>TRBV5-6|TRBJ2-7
ASSLAEEDLAYEQY
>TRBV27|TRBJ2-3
ASSPDSSGNTQY
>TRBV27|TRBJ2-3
ASSPGRLLNTQY
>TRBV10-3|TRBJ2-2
AISVAGEGAGELF
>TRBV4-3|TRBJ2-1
ASSPSRQGGYNEQF
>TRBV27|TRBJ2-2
ASSLRRAYTGELF
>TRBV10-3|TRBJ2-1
AISSGTLSYNEQF
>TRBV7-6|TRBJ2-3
ASSLAGAADTQY
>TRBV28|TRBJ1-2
ASSSGGGGYT
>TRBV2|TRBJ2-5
ASKGDQIASQY
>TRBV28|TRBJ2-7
ASSFVGFLGREQY
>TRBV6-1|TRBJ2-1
ASSVDSGPYNEQF
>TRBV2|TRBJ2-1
ASSGDRVYNEQF
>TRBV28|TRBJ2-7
ASSSIGGKDYEQY
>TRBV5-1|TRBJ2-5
ASSHAQGSRETQY
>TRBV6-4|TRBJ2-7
ASAPGLAMHRYEQY
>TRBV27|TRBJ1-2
ASTPLYSRSFWGYT
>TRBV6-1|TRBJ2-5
ASLRGGQETQY
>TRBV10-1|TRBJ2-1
ASSVQTNNEQF
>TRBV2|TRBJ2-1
ASSLGAGEAYNEQF
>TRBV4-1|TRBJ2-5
ASSQAWGGGNQETQY
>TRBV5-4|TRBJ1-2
ASSSQGAGYYGYT
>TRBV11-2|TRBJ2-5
ASSLRRGRLEY
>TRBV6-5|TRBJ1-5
ASSQTENQPQH
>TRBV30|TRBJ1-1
AWSYGTEAF
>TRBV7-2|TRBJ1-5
ASSLDRAGGQPQH
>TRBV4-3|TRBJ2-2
ASSQRGFGELF
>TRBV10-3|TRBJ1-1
AISESSRGFTEAF
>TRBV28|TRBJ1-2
ASSNPGIYGGYT
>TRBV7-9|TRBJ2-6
ASSLGGSFSGANVLT
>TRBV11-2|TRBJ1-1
ASSSSVLLTENTEAF
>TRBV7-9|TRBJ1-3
ASSLYDKASGNTIY
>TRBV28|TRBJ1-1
ASSFISSGQGEMNTEAF
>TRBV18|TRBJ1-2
ASSFPGLNYGYT
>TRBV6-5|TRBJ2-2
ASSWDRGAGELF
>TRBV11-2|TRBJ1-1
ASRLSREGFREAF
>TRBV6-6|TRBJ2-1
ASSYSGRALDEQF
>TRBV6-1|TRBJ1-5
ASSEFPDRVSNQPQH
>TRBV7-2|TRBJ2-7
ASSFDPGADAEQY
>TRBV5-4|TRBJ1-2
ASSLDRGQGYGYT
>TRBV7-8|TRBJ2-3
ASSLAGGPGDTQY
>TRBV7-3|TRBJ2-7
ASATTGELDEQY
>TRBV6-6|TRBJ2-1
ASSRGLAENEQF
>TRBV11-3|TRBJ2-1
ASSFIGDNEQF
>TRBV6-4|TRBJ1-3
ASSESTAASGNTIY
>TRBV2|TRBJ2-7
ASSLGRAAYEQY
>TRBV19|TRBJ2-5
ASSPLRQGYQETQY